Listed below are T cell receptor beta chains from one sample, sequenced in a study of T cell repertoires in cytomegalovirus infection. These TCRs are of unknown antigen specificity. TCRdb reanalysed the reads using MiXCR and keeps one entry per CDR3 protein. The sample has some 350,000 distinct CDR3 sequences; 25% to 30% are singletons. The sequences come from cultured PBMCs, collected from culture after CMV antigen stimulation. The receptor set was obtained from a human donor in good health (CMV status not recorded). Some clones in this sample may be carry-over from other donors' samples. Each CDR3 is given with its conserved first and last residue. Fields, in order: CDR3 protein, CDR3 DNA, J gene, clone size, D gene, V gene. The D gene is left open where the match is weak. Rows may omit the clone size; those that give it use once, few, many or a size class.

CDR3 protein: CASSPPARLDTQYF
CDR3 DNA: TGTGCCAGCAGTCCCCCGGCCCGACTGGATACGCAGTATTTT
J gene: TRBJ2-3
clone size: NA
D gene: NA
V gene: TRBV6-2/TRBV6-3

CDR3 protein: CASSLASRRSGNTIYF
CDR3 DNA: TGTGCCAGCAGCTTAGCTTCGCGGCGCTCTGGAAACACCATATATTTT
J gene: TRBJ1-3
clone size: many
D gene: NA
V gene: TRBV7-2

CDR3 protein: CASSVGAGIQYF
CDR3 DNA: TGTGCCAGCAGTGTGGGGGCGGGCATTCAGTACTTC
J gene: TRBJ2-4
clone size: few
D gene: NA
V gene: TRBV2

CDR3 protein: CASSLYMTGAKNIQYF
CDR3 DNA: TGTGCCAGCAGCTTGTATATGACAGGGGCTAAAAACATTCAGTACTTC
J gene: TRBJ2-4
clone size: many
D gene: TRBD1
V gene: TRBV11-2

CDR3 protein: CASSTTQVRAGGVRYNEQFF
CDR3 DNA: TGTGCCAGCAGCACAACCCAAGTAAGAGCAGGGGGCGTTCGCTACAATGAGCAGTTCTTC
J gene: TRBJ2-1
clone size: few
D gene: TRBD1
V gene: TRBV7-3

CDR3 protein: CASSLQGGHEQYF
CDR3 DNA: TGTGCCAGCAGCCTACAGGGGGGACACGAGCAGTACTTC
J gene: TRBJ2-7
clone size: NA
D gene: TRBD1
V gene: TRBV25-1

CDR3 protein: CASSLGGDSSYEQYF
CDR3 DNA: TGTGCCAGCAGCTTAGGGGGGGACAGCTCCTACGAGCAGTACTTC
J gene: TRBJ2-7
clone size: few
D gene: NA
V gene: TRBV7-8

CDR3 protein: CASSQDHRGYYGYTF
CDR3 DNA: TGTGCCAGCAGCCAAGATCACAGGGGGTACTATGGCTACACCTTC
J gene: TRBJ1-2
clone size: NA
D gene: TRBD1
V gene: TRBV14

CDR3 protein: CSVFGQRANTEAFF
CDR3 DNA: TGCAGCGTGTTCGGACAGAGAGCGAACACTGAAGCTTTCTTT
J gene: TRBJ1-1
clone size: many
D gene: NA
V gene: TRBV29-1

CDR3 protein: CSASTQWGNTEAFF
CDR3 DNA: TGCAGTGCATCCACCCAGTGGGGTAACACTGAAGCTTTCTTT
J gene: TRBJ1-1
clone size: few
D gene: NA
V gene: TRBV20-1

CDR3 protein: CASSFEGVAKNIQYF
CDR3 DNA: TGTGCCAGCAGTTTTGAAGGGGTAGCCAAAAACATTCAGTACTTC
J gene: TRBJ2-4
clone size: NA
D gene: NA
V gene: TRBV11-2

CDR3 protein: CASSSTVAGVGGETQYF
CDR3 DNA: TGCGCCAGCAGCTCAACCGTAGCGGGAGTAGGAGGAGAGACCCAGTACTTC
J gene: TRBJ2-5
clone size: NA
D gene: TRBD2
V gene: TRBV5-1

CDR3 protein: CASRRGTENTEAFF
CDR3 DNA: TGTGCCTCGCGACGGGGGACAGAGAACACTGAAGCTTTCTTT
J gene: TRBJ1-1
clone size: NA
D gene: TRBD1
V gene: TRBV19

CDR3 protein: CASKGSGTYEQYF
CDR3 DNA: TGTGCCAGCAAGGGTAGCGGAACCTACGAGCAGTACTTC
J gene: TRBJ2-7
clone size: NA
D gene: NA
V gene: TRBV11-2

CDR3 protein: CATSRIGSGNHEQYF
CDR3 DNA: TGTGCCACCAGCAGGATAGGCTCAGGGAACCACGAGCAGTACTTC
J gene: TRBJ2-7
clone size: NA
D gene: NA
V gene: TRBV15

CDR3 protein: CASSYTIAGWGANVLTF
CDR3 DNA: TGTGCCAGCAGCTACACCATTGCAGGGTGGGGGGCCAACGTCCTGACTTTC
J gene: TRBJ2-6
clone size: many
D gene: NA
V gene: TRBV14

CDR3 protein: CASSWTGDGELFF
CDR3 DNA: TGCGCCAGCAGCTGGACAGGGGACGGGGAGCTGTTTTTT
J gene: TRBJ2-2
clone size: few
D gene: TRBD1
V gene: TRBV5-1

CDR3 protein: CASSSGTSPREQFF
CDR3 DNA: TGCGCCAGCAGCTCCGGGACTAGTCCTCGGGAGCAGTTCTTC
J gene: TRBJ2-1
clone size: NA
D gene: TRBD2
V gene: TRBV5-1

CDR3 protein: CASSAKGHLSEQYF
CDR3 DNA: TGTGCCAGCAGCGCCAAGGGACACTTGAGCGAGCAGTACTTC
J gene: TRBJ2-7
clone size: many
D gene: NA
V gene: TRBV9

CDR3 protein: CASSFPGQGREQYF
CDR3 DNA: TGTGCCAGCAGCTTCCCGGGACAGGGAAGGGAGCAGTACTTC
J gene: TRBJ2-7
clone size: NA
D gene: TRBD1
V gene: TRBV11-2

CDR3 protein: CASKGTGNTIYF
CDR3 DNA: TGTGCCAGCAAGGGTACTGGAAACACCATATATTTT
J gene: TRBJ1-3
clone size: NA
D gene: NA
V gene: TRBV9

CDR3 protein: CATSTGLTGNTIYF
CDR3 DNA: TGTGCCACCAGCACAGGGCTCACTGGAAACACCATATATTTT
J gene: TRBJ1-3
clone size: NA
D gene: NA
V gene: TRBV15

CDR3 protein: CASSFNRAGGYTF
CDR3 DNA: TGTGCCAGCAGCTTTAACAGGGCGGGTGGCTACACCTTC
J gene: TRBJ1-2
clone size: NA
D gene: NA
V gene: TRBV11-2

CDR3 protein: CASSYSSGRGGDTQYF
CDR3 DNA: TGTGCCAGCAGTTACTCAAGCGGGAGGGGGGGAGATACGCAGTATTTT
J gene: TRBJ2-3
clone size: NA
D gene: TRBD2
V gene: TRBV6-5

CDR3 protein: CASSLAHSEQFF
CDR3 DNA: TGTGCCAGCAGTTTAGCTCACAGCGAGCAGTTCTTC
J gene: TRBJ2-1
clone size: few
D gene: NA
V gene: TRBV28

CDR3 protein: CASRDLAVGVSYNEQFF
CDR3 DNA: TGTGCCAGCAGAGACCTAGCGGTCGGCGTGTCCTACAATGAGCAGTTCTTC
J gene: TRBJ2-1
clone size: NA
D gene: TRBD2
V gene: TRBV28

CDR3 protein: CASSGENYGYTF
CDR3 DNA: TGTGCCAGTAGTGGGGAAAACTATGGCTACACCTTC
J gene: TRBJ1-2
clone size: NA
D gene: NA
V gene: TRBV19

CDR3 protein: CASSLNTGKTGELFF
CDR3 DNA: TGTGCCAGCAGCTTAAATACAGGGAAGACCGGGGAGCTGTTTTTT
J gene: TRBJ2-2
clone size: NA
D gene: NA
V gene: TRBV7-3

CDR3 protein: CASSLSGGFTEAFF
CDR3 DNA: TGTGCCAGCAGTTTGAGCGGGGGGTTCACTGAAGCTTTCTTT
J gene: TRBJ1-1
clone size: NA
D gene: NA
V gene: TRBV12-3/TRBV12-4

CDR3 protein: CASSLTVDAYNEQFF
CDR3 DNA: TGTGCCAGCAGCTTAACGGTAGACGCCTACAATGAGCAGTTCTTC
J gene: TRBJ2-1
clone size: NA
D gene: NA
V gene: TRBV7-3

CDR3 protein: CAWGLNLMGNIQYF
CDR3 DNA: TGTGCCTGGGGACTGAACCTTATGGGAAACATTCAGTACTTC
J gene: TRBJ2-4
clone size: NA
D gene: NA
V gene: TRBV30

CDR3 protein: CASLRGGAEGADTQYF
CDR3 DNA: TGTGCCAGCCTACGGGGGGGAGCGGAAGGGGCAGATACGCAGTATTTT
J gene: TRBJ2-3
clone size: NA
D gene: TRBD2
V gene: TRBV5-4

CDR3 protein: CASSYGLNTEAFF
CDR3 DNA: TGTGCCAGCAGCTACGGCTTGAACACTGAAGCTTTCTTT
J gene: TRBJ1-1
clone size: few
D gene: NA
V gene: TRBV5-8

CDR3 protein: CASSFLRTSGSYNEQFF
CDR3 DNA: TGTGCCAGCAGTTTTCTTCGGACTAGCGGATCCTACAATGAGCAGTTCTTC
J gene: TRBJ2-1
clone size: few
D gene: TRBD2
V gene: TRBV6-6

CDR3 protein: CASSSGGFWGPRSYTDTQYF
CDR3 DNA: TGTGCCAGCAGCTCAGGGGGTTTTTGGGGGCCTCGCTCCTACACAGATACGCAGTATTTT
J gene: TRBJ2-3
clone size: NA
D gene: TRBD1
V gene: TRBV7-8

CDR3 protein: CASSLHRGTTNEKLFF
CDR3 DNA: TGTGCCAGCAGTTTACACAGGGGCACAACTAATGAAAAACTGTTTTTT
J gene: TRBJ1-4
clone size: few
D gene: TRBD1
V gene: TRBV12-3/TRBV12-4

CDR3 protein: CASSQVSTDTQYF
CDR3 DNA: TGCGCCAGCAGCCAAGTAAGCACAGATACGCAGTATTTT
J gene: TRBJ2-3
clone size: NA
D gene: NA
V gene: TRBV4-1

CDR3 protein: CASSMQGDRGLGGLHF
CDR3 DNA: TGTGCCAGTAGTATGCAAGGCGACAGGGGACTCGGTGGACTCCACTTT
J gene: TRBJ1-6
clone size: NA
D gene: TRBD1
V gene: TRBV19

CDR3 protein: CARQDSNYGYTF
CDR3 DNA: TGTGCCAGACAGGACAGTAACTATGGCTACACCTTC
J gene: TRBJ1-2
clone size: NA
D gene: NA
V gene: TRBV6-1

CDR3 protein: CASSRRTGGGKTEAFF
CDR3 DNA: TGTGCCAGCAGCAGGAGGACAGGGGGCGGAAAGACTGAAGCTTTCTTT
J gene: TRBJ1-1
clone size: few
D gene: TRBD1
V gene: TRBV7-4

CDR3 protein: CASSVLGLNTEAFF
CDR3 DNA: TGTGCCAGTAGTGTTTTGGGGCTGAACACTGAAGCTTTCTTT
J gene: TRBJ1-1
clone size: few
D gene: NA
V gene: TRBV19

CDR3 protein: CATSDENRGSYF
CDR3 DNA: TGTGCCACCAGTGATGAAAACAGGGGGTCGTACTTC
J gene: TRBJ2-5
clone size: NA
D gene: TRBD1
V gene: TRBV24-1

CDR3 protein: CASSLRPLADGYTF
CDR3 DNA: TGTGCCAGCAGCTTAAGGCCGCTCGCGGATGGCTACACCTTC
J gene: TRBJ1-2
clone size: few
D gene: NA
V gene: TRBV7-8

CDR3 protein: CASISRASGANVLTF
CDR3 DNA: TGTGCCAGCATTTCAAGGGCCTCTGGGGCCAACGTCCTGACTTTC
J gene: TRBJ2-6
clone size: few
D gene: NA
V gene: TRBV6-5

CDR3 protein: CASSLVQFGNTIYF
CDR3 DNA: TGTGCCAGCAGCTTAGTACAGTTCGGAAACACCATATATTTT
J gene: TRBJ1-3
clone size: many
D gene: NA
V gene: TRBV7-2

CDR3 protein: CAAGREGANVLTF
CDR3 DNA: TGTGCCGCGGGGAGGGAAGGGGCCAACGTCCTGACTTTC
J gene: TRBJ2-6
clone size: NA
D gene: TRBD2
V gene: TRBV7-2

CDR3 protein: CASSHLTGTGETQYF
CDR3 DNA: TGCGCCAGCAGCCACCTCACAGGGACAGGAGAGACCCAGTACTTC
J gene: TRBJ2-5
clone size: few
D gene: TRBD1
V gene: TRBV4-1

CDR3 protein: CASTFSGGYNEQFF
CDR3 DNA: TGTGCCAGCACCTTTAGCGGGGGCTACAATGAGCAGTTCTTC
J gene: TRBJ2-1
clone size: few
D gene: TRBD2
V gene: TRBV27